The rows below give T cell receptor beta chains drawn from one sample of a study of T cells in Graves' hyperthyroidism and ophthalmopathy. MiXCR was run by TCRdb on the multiplex PCR reads, yielding one entry per CDR3 protein. The data contain 250,000 to 300,000 distinct CDR3 sequences, less than 20% of them seen just once; the ten biggest clones take up less than 45%. Sequenced: blood. The origin of the receptors is a man aged 50-60 years with Graves' ophthalmopathy. Each CDR3 is given with its conserved first and last residue. A D gene is named only where the DNA matches it firmly.

>TRBD1|14|TRBV5-1|TRBJ1-2
CASSQTGEVDGYTF
>-|11|TRBV24-1|TRBJ2-7
CATSDLGEQYF
>-|16|TRBV11-2|TRBJ1-6
CASSRGGHVGNSPLHF
>TRBD2|16|TRBV6-9|TRBJ2-7
CASSSGTSGRAYEQYF
>-|13|TRBV6-1|TRBJ1-1
CASSEGDSYEAFF
>TRBD2|17|TRBV14|TRBJ2-2
CASSQDLLAGVAGELFF
>TRBD1|17|TRBV29-1|TRBJ1-2
CSVSPWGQGAGNYGYTF
>TRBD1|14|TRBV28|TRBJ1-3
CASRPDRAGNTIYF
>-|15|TRBV20-1|TRBJ2-3
CSAAKAGPGLNTQYF
>-|14|TRBV11-2|TRBJ1-3
CASSSEGSGNTIYF
>-|16|TRBV28|TRBJ1-1
CASSFGAWGMNTEAFF
>-|15|TRBV2|TRBJ2-3
CASRPSRGGTDTQYF
>-|18|TRBV20-1|TRBJ2-6
CSARAPTGKGSGANVLTF
>TRBD1|15|TRBV28|TRBJ2-3
CASSVTGGRTDTQYF
>-|16|TRBV6-1|TRBJ2-3
CASSYRVGGDTDTQYF
>-|12|TRBV28|TRBJ2-1
CVSEDVPNEQFF
>-|16|TRBV28|TRBJ1-2
CASSFPTTTTVYGYTF
>TRBD2|16|TRBV18|TRBJ2-1
CASSVTSGSTYNEQFF
>-|11|TRBV2|TRBJ1-2
CASTESSGYTF
>-|15|TRBV9|TRBJ1-1
CASSINRVPGGEAFF
>-|13|TRBV29-1|TRBJ1-1
CSVRRQDNTEAFF
>-|14|TRBV11-2|TRBJ2-1
CASSLETRHTEQFF
>-|13|TRBV27|TRBJ2-1
CASSSYRENEQFF
>TRBD2|14|TRBV20-1|TRBJ2-5
CSARTSGRGETQYF
>-|15|TRBV28|TRBJ2-6
CASTTRADGANVLTF
>TRBD2|12|TRBV29-1|TRBJ2-7
CSFAGGPHEQYF
>TRBD1|17|TRBV9|TRBJ2-1
CASSAGDRGVSYNEQFF
>-|13|TRBV10-3|TRBJ2-3
CAISSGPQDTQYF
>-|14|TRBV5-5|TRBJ1-2
CASSSWGANYGYTF
>TRBD1|16|TRBV24-1|TRBJ2-3
CATSDVYRGATDTQYF
>TRBD1|16|TRBV6-1|TRBJ1-1
CASSPGTGGLLPEAFF
>TRBD1|13|TRBV28|TRBJ2-7
CASRPGQSHEQYF
>TRBD2|13|TRBV5-1|TRBJ2-7
CASTSGSTHEQYF
>-|15|TRBV30|TRBJ2-3
CACETNSGASDTQYF
>-|13|TRBV18|TRBJ2-2
CASSPRTTGELFF
>-|13|TRBV5-8|TRBJ1-1
CASTFTVNTEAFF
>-|14|TRBV3-1|TRBJ2-2
CASSQVVGTGELFF
>TRBD1|14|TRBV5-1|TRBJ2-1
CASSLEGTGTEQFF
>-|13|TRBV3-1|TRBJ1-1
CASSLRGAPQAFF
>TRBD1|14|TRBV5-1|TRBJ1-4
CASSSTGGNEKLFF
>-|14|TRBV6-1|TRBJ1-1
CASSEHRLNTEAFF
>TRBD1|14|TRBV30|TRBJ1-2
CAWSFLQGYDGYTF
>-|14|TRBV30|TRBJ2-1
CAWSRKRSYNEQFF
>-|15|TRBV4-2|TRBJ2-1
CASSQEEGGYNEQFF
>TRBD2|15|TRBV4-1|TRBJ2-1
CASSHLAGGYNEQFF